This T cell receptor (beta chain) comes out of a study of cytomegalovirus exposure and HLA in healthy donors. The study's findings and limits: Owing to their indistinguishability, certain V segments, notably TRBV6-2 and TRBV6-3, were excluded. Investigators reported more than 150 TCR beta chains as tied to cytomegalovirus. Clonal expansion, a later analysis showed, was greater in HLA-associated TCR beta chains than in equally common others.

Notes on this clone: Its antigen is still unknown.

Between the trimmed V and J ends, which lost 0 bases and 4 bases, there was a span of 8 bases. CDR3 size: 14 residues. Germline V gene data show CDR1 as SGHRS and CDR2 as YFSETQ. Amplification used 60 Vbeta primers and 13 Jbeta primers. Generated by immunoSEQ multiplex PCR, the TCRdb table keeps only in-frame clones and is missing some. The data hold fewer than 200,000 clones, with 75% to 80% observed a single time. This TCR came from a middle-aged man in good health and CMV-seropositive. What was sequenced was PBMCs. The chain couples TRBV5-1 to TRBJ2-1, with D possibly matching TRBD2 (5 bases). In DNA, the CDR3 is TGCGCCAGCAGCTTGGGACTAACTTACAATGAGCAGTTCTTC. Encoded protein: CASSLGLTYNEQFF.